Below, 21 T cell receptor beta chains from the same sample are listed, as sequenced in a study of blood T cell repertoires in COVID-19. TCRdb's table, derived via immunoSEQ multiplex PCR, lists solely in-frame clones and lacks some. Of around 250,000 clones in the sample, approximately 78% were seen once. Material: peripheral blood. The receptors stem from a woman under 30 with acute or convalescent COVID-19.

This chain uses TRBV6-1 with TRBJ2-7, with 11 bases lining up with TRBD1. This CDR3 is 16 amino acids long. CDR1 and CDR2 (germline): MNHNS, SASEGT. J lost 3 bases, V lost 3 bases, and 7 bases had no gene match. The CDR3: CASSEGTGGIHYEQYF. The CDR3 region has the DNA TGTGCCAGCAGTGAGGGGACAGGGGGTATCCACTACGAGCAGTACTTC.

The CDR3 nucleotides read TGTGCCAGCACTTCGCGGGGGGCTAATTCACCCCTCCACTTT. This translates into CASTSRGANSPLHF. V and J are TRBV7-2 and TRBJ1-6; D possibly corresponds to TRBD1 (6 bases). Trimming pared 7 bases from V and 6 bases from J, leaving 13 bases between. This CDR3 contains 14 residues. CDR1 and CDR2 from the germline V gene are SGHTA and FQGNSA.

The chain links TRBV28 to TRBJ2-2; 11 positions match TRBD1. J lost 7 bases, V lost 6 bases, and 10 bases had no gene match. Germline V CDR1 and CDR2: MDHEN, SYDVKM. The CDR3 sequence is 16 residues long. The CDR3 sequence: CASSRGTGGSHGELFF. CDR3 nucleotide sequence: TGTGCCAGCAGCCGGGGGACAGGGGGAAGTCACGGGGAGCTGTTTTTT. Full variable domain (missing parts from reference TRBV28 and TRBJ2-2): DVKVTQSSRYLVKRTGEKVFLECVQDMDHENMFWYRQDPGLGLRLIYFSYDVKMKEKGDIPEGYSVSREKKERFSLILESASTNQTSMYLCASSRGTGGSHGELFFGEGSRLTVL.

In DNA form, the CDR3 reads TGTGCCAGCAGCTTCCCTCGACAGGGGTGGGGGATGAATGGAGCTTTCTTT. It specifies CASSFPRQGWGMNGAFF. V usage is TRBV7-6 and J usage is TRBJ1-1; 8 bases fit TRBD1. This CDR3 has 17 residues. The germline gives CDR1 SGHVS, CDR2 FNYEAQ. The V and J ends lost 3 bases and 10 bases, in that order; junction bases with no gene match: 19.

In this sample, this clone turned up a few times. The chain combines TRBV6-5 with TRBJ2-7; D perhaps matches TRBD1 (6 bases). The CDR3 length is 14 residues. The V gene's germline CDR1 is MNHEY and CDR2 SVGAGI. V was trimmed by 5 bases and J by 3 bases, leaving 14 bases between them. CDR3 in amino acids: CASSPNYRDYEQYF. As DNA, the CDR3 is TGTGCCAGCAGTCCAAACTACAGGGACTACGAGCAGTACTTC.

With regard to this clone: Germline and junction disagree at one end, which may indicate a read error. The V and J genes are TRBV13 and TRBJ1-2; D might be TRBD1 (5 bases). Germline V CDR1 and CDR2: PRHDT, FYEKMQ (reference sequence). This CDR3 contains 12 residues. CDR3: CASSFIPEQEYF. CDR3 bases: TGTGCCAGCAGCTTTATTCCCGAACAGGAATACTTC.

The chain couples TRBV4-1 to TRBJ2-7; 7 bases agree with TRBD2. V dropped 0 bases and J dropped 3; count of bases not matched to a gene: 2. The CDR3 is 14 residues long. From germline, CDR1 is MGHRA and CDR2 YSYEKL. The DNA for the CDR3 is TGCGCCAGCAGCCAAGAGGGGGGGGACTACGAGCAGTACTTC. Translation: CASSQEGGDYEQYF.

The J gene is TRBJ2-7, the V gene TRBV28; possible D gene TRBD2, 6 bases. The length of the CDR3 is 16 residues. Looked up from germline, CDR1 is MDHEN and CDR2 is SYDVKM. Trimming removed 6 bases from V and 4 bases from J, with 22 bases in between. The CDR3 sequence: CASSPREAGSFYEQYF. CDR3 nucleotides: TGTGCCAGCAGCCCCCGCGAGGCGGGATCTTTTTACGAGCAGTACTTC.

V and J are TRBV7-2 and TRBJ1-5; 7 nucleotides align to TRBD1. The CDR3 runs 14 residues. Germline V lookup: CDR1 SGHTA, CDR2 FQGNSA. V trimming: 3 bases; J trimming: 2 bases; junction bases outside the gene matches: 1. The CDR3 spells CASSFDRGNQPQHF. The CDR3 nucleotides are TGTGCCAGCAGCTTCGACAGGGGCAATCAGCCCCAGCATTTT. The variable domain in full, with the rest retrieved from reference TRBV7-2 and TRBJ1-5, is GAGVSQSPSNKVTEKGKDVELRCDPISGHTALYWYRQSLGQGLEFLIYFQGNSAPDKSGLPSDRFSAERTGGSVSTLTIQRTQQEDSAVYLCASSFDRGNQPQHFGDGTRLSIL.

The chain links TRBV6-5 to TRBJ2-1; 8 bases line up with TRBD1. V lost 5 bases, J lost 0 bases, and 3 bases stayed unmatched. From germline, CDR1 is MNHEY and CDR2 SVGAGI. The CDR3 loop spans 15 amino acids. The CDR3, as DNA: TGTGCCAGCAGTAGGGACAGGAGCTCCTACAATGAGCAGTTCTTC. It specifies CASSRDRSSYNEQFF.

Only a few counts were recorded for this clone. The rearrangement links TRBV2 to TRBJ1-1, with unresolved D. The CDR3 loop spans 14 amino acids. With 4 bases removed from V and 0 bases from J, the gap between germline ends came to 9 bases. Germline loops: CDR1 SNHLY, CDR2 FYNNEI. The CDR3: CASSAREVNTEAFF. The CDR3, as DNA: TGTGCCAGCAGTGCCCGGGAAGTGAACACTGAAGCTTTCTTT.

The rearrangement links TRBV6-5 to TRBJ2-2; 7 nucleotides match TRBD2. The CDR3 runs to 15 residues. CDR1 is MNHEY, CDR2 SVGAGI, per germline. With V trimmed by 2 bases and J by 5 bases, 5 bases remained unmatched. The chain's CDR3 is CASSYASGGTGELFF. The CDR3 DNA is TGTGCCAGCAGTTACGCGTCGGGGGGAACCGGGGAGCTGTTTTTT.

This clone has only one observation. V gene TRBV15 combines with J gene TRBJ2-2; 8 positions agree with TRBD1. V gave up 7 bases and J gave up 2 bases; unmatched junction bases: 3. The CDR3 totals 14 residues. Per germline, CDR1 LNHNV and CDR2 YYDKDF (reference sequence). This chain's CDR3 is CATNQGANTGELFF. DNA for the CDR3: TGTGCCACCAATCAGGGGGCTAACACCGGGGAGCTGTTTTTT.

The V gene is TRBV2, the J gene TRBJ1-4; no clear D. The CDR3 is made up of 14 amino acids. The V gene's germline CDR1 is SNHLY and CDR2 FYNNEI. V gave up 5 bases and J gave up 5 bases, with 12 bases separating them. The CDR3 loop reads CASSLRSGNEKLFF. The CDR3 DNA follows: TGTGCCAGCAGTCTCCGGTCCGGGAATGAAAAACTGTTTTTT.

For the CDR3, the DNA is TGTGCCAGCCCGGACCGGGGGTTCACAGATACGCAGTATTTT. This encodes CASPDRGFTDTQYF. The rearrangement links TRBV5-8 to TRBJ2-3; maybe TRBD2 (6 bases). The germline CDR1 and CDR2 sequences are SGHTS and YDEGEE. Trimming left V 7 bases short and J 2 bases short, with 14 bases between. This CDR3 is built from 14 residues.

J is TRBJ2-7 and V is TRBV5-1, with a tentative D call TRBD1 (6 bases). The germline CDR1 and CDR2 sequences are SGHRS and YFSETQ. The V end lost 0 bases, the J end lost 4 bases, and 14 bases lay between the germline ends. The CDR3 sequence is 15 residues long. The CDR3 sequence is CASSLAVGRGYEQYF. CDR3 DNA sequence: TGCGCCAGCAGCTTGGCCGTTGGCAGGGGTTACGAGCAGTACTTC. The complete variable domain, with remaining parts taken from reference TRBV5-1 and TRBJ2-7, reads KAGVTQTPRYLIKTRGQQVTLSCSPISGHRSVSWYQQTPGQGLQFLFEYFSETQRNKGNFPGRFSGRQFSNSRSEMNVSTLELGDSALYLCASSLAVGRGYEQYFGPGTRLTVT.

This chain joins TRBV5-4 and TRBJ2-7; D is perhaps TRBD1 (6 bases). Trimming pared 1 base from V and 2 bases from J, leaving 7 bases between. The CDR3 has 13 amino acids. CDR1 is SGHNT and CDR2 is YYREEE in the germline V gene (reference sequence). This CDR3 reads CASSLTGTYEQYF. CDR3 DNA: TGTGCCAGCAGCTTGACAGGGACCTACGAGCAGTACTTC.

This clone was detected only a few times. This rearrangement joins TRBV13 to TRBJ1-1; TRBD1 agrees at 7 bases. The length of the CDR3 is 18 residues. Germline CDR1 is PRHDT and CDR2 is FYEKMQ (reference sequence). The J segment lost 0 bases and the V segment lost 5 bases, leaving 15 bases of the junction unmatched. The CDR3 loop is CASSPEGQRVLMNTEAFF. The CDR3, as DNA: TGTGCCAGCAGCCCCGAGGGACAGCGAGTACTGATGAACACTGAAGCTTTCTTT.

In regard to this clone: Mismatch with germline at one junction end may stem from a read error. This sequence joins TRBV7-3 and TRBJ2-5, with TRBD2 matching over 13 bases. This CDR3 contains 15 residues. Per the germline V gene, CDR1 is SGHTA and CDR2 is FQGTGA. CDR3: CASSLRGGLAGPMDF. CDR3 sequence (DNA): TGTGCCAGCAGCTTACGCGGGGGACTAGCGGGGCCCATGGACTTC. The full variable domain, in which reference TRBV7-3 and TRBJ2-5 provide the parts outside the CDR3, is GAGVSQTPSNKVTEKGKYVELRCDPISGHTALYWYRQSLGQGPEFLIYFQGTGAADDSGLPNDRFFAVRPEGSVSTLKIQRTERGDSAVYLCASSLRGGLAGPMDFGPGTRLLVL.

The chain links TRBV7-2 to TRBJ2-1; 7 bases are shared with TRBD1. The CDR3 is made up of 15 amino acids. V shed 3 bases, J shed 1 base, and the junction held 3 bases outside the gene matches. CDR1 is SGHTA, CDR2 FQGNSA, per germline. The CDR3 protein is CASSFRGSSYNEQFF. In DNA form, the CDR3 reads TGTGCCAGCAGCTTCAGGGGGAGTTCCTACAATGAGCAGTTCTTC.

In DNA form, the CDR3 reads TGCGCCAGCAGCTTGGACGGGGCGGGGTCCCGGGACAGGGGGCGCGGCACCGGGGAGCTGTTTTTT. Protein product: CASSLDGAGSRDRGRGTGELFF. V and J are TRBV5-1 and TRBJ2-2; TRBD1 agrees at 12 bases. This CDR3 region has 22 residues. From germline, CDR1 is SGHRS and CDR2 YFSETQ. V was pared by 0 bases and J by 4 bases, with 19 bases of the junction left unmatched.